What follows is one T cell receptor beta chain and its context. Its antigen is currently unknown. The data were obtained in a study of OX40 agonist ivuxolimab in advanced cancers. Study-level points and caveats: At doses 0.1 to 3.0 mg/kg, CD4+ and CD8+ clones expanded.

In germline, CDR1 is PRHDT, CDR2 FYEKMQ (reference sequence). This CDR3 is built from 15 residues. V lost 2 bases and J 6 bases, leaving 14 bases between the germline ends. The data were produced by immunoSEQ multiplex PCR, yet TCRdb's version contains in-frame clones alone and is incomplete. The table shows 25,000 to 30,000 clones, with roughly 90% occurring only once. The material was CD4+ or CD8+ T cells sorted from blood, obtained in a trial of the OX40 agonist ivuxolimab. The clonotype comes from an adult with an advanced solid tumor such as melanoma, head and neck, liver or kidney cancer. This rearrangement joins TRBV13 to TRBJ2-1; D possibly corresponds to TRBD2 (5 bases). The CDR3 nucleotides are TGTGCCAGCAGCTTAAGGAGGTACCAACCCAATGAGCAGTTCTTC. It is translated as CASSLRRYQPNEQFF.